The clone carrying this TCR beta chain was observed a single time. Antigen: not known. In TCRdb, the 5' RACE reads were re-called with MiXCR into one record per CDR3 protein. The table records about 500,000 distinct CDR3 sequences, about 13% of them present only once. This sample was taken from a study of CD8 T cells in ankylosing spondylitis. Findings and caveats of the study: Fewer than ten highly homologous variants made up a TCR beta motif that seemed to typify ankylosing spondylitis blood. Disease-linked clones proved CD8+ and comparatively uncommon in peripheral blood.

The germline V and J ends were trimmed by 8 bases and 8 bases, with 13 bases remaining between them. This CDR3 spans 12 amino acids. The origin of this receptor is a male donor with ankylosing spondylitis. This chain uses TRBV12-3 or TRBV12-4 with TRBJ2-1; D could derive from TRBD1 or TRBD2 (6 bases each). Sequencing was carried out using blood, either unsorted or a sorted T cell fraction (not recorded which). CDR3 coding DNA: TGTGCCAGCGGGGGCCGGGGGTATGAGCAGTTCTTC. It is translated as CASGGRGYEQFF.